The rows below give T cell receptor beta chains drawn from one sample of a study of T cells in Graves' hyperthyroidism and ophthalmopathy. TCRdb reprocessed the multiplex PCR reads with MiXCR, giving one entry per CDR3 protein. The table includes hundreds of thousands of distinct CDR3 sequences, about 15% detected once. The sequenced sample consisted of blood. The receptor source for this set is a woman in her 40s with Graves' ophthalmopathy. Both conserved end residues are part of each CDR3. D genes are given only for firm matches. Size is stated for part of the rows, as once, few or many counts, or as a class when the clone is expanded.

D gene,clone size,J gene,V gene,CDR3 DNA,CDR3 protein
.,many,TRBJ1-1,TRBV11-3,TGTGCCAGCAGCGCCGACACCTTGAACACTGAAGCTTTCTTT,CASSADTLNTEAFF
.,few,TRBJ1-1,TRBV20-1,TGCAGTGCTAGAGATCCTACCAGCGCTGAAGCTTTCTTT,CSARDPTSAEAFF
.,many,TRBJ1-5,TRBV12-3/TRBV12-4,TGTGCCAGCAGTCAACAGGGTGGGGCGCCCCAGCATTTT,CASSQQGGAPQHF
TRBD2,many,TRBJ2-2,TRBV20-1,TGCAGTGCCCTGTCGACTAGCGGGAGTCCTAACACCGGGGAGCTGTTTTTT,CSALSTSGSPNTGELFF
TRBD1,.,TRBJ2-2,TRBV6-2/TRBV6-3,TGTGCCAGCAGAAGGACAGGGAACGTCATAGGGGAGCTGTTTTTT,CASRRTGNVIGELFF
TRBD1,many,TRBJ2-7,TRBV12-3/TRBV12-4,TGTGCCAGCAGTCCGCGACAGGGGGGCTGGTCGGGATTCTACGAGCAGTACTTC,CASSPRQGGWSGFYEQYF
.,many,TRBJ2-7,TRBV10-3,TGTGCCATCAGTGAGGGACAGAACTACGAGCAGTACTTC,CAISEGQNYEQYF
.,many,TRBJ2-4,TRBV29-1,TGCAGCGTTTACAGGGATGGCATTCAGTACTTC,CSVYRDGIQYF
.,many,TRBJ1-1,TRBV12-3/TRBV12-4,TGTGCCAGCAGTTTACTTTCCGAGGGGACTGAAGCTTTCTTT,CASSLLSEGTEAFF
TRBD1,many,TRBJ1-2,TRBV7-2,TGTGCCAGCAGCGTTTTGACAGGGGCCGGCTACACCTTC,CASSVLTGAGYTF
.,few,TRBJ2-7,TRBV20-1,TGCAGTGCTAACACCGGAGGGCCCCGAGGGGCCTACGAGCAGTACTTC,CSANTGGPRGAYEQYF
.,many,TRBJ2-7,TRBV6-1,TGTGCCAGCAGTGAGGAGCACGAGCAGTACTTC,CASSEEHEQYF
.,many,TRBJ2-7,TRBV13,TGTGCCAGCAGCCCCCCCGGAGGATTCTACGAGCAGTACTTC,CASSPPGGFYEQYF
.,many,TRBJ1-5,TRBV20-1,TGCAGTGCTAGAGTTAAGACGATGCTGCTTCATCAGCCCCAGCATTTT,CSARVKTMLLHQPQHF
.,many,TRBJ2-7,TRBV6-5,TGTGCCAGCAGCTACCCCAATAACCCGGACGAGCAGTACTTC,CASSYPNNPDEQYF
.,many,TRBJ1-1,TRBV7-2,TGTGCCAGCAGCTTCCAGGGAAGCACTGAAGCTTTCTTT,CASSFQGSTEAFF
TRBD2,few,TRBJ2-7,TRBV30,TGTGCCTGGAGTGAAAGGACCGGGACTAGCGGATACGAGCAGTACTTC,CAWSERTGTSGYEQYF